The 20 T cell receptor beta chains presented below share a single source sample, sequenced in a study of technical replicates of blood from a few donors. Repertoires were generated with immunoSEQ multiplex PCR, while TCRdb's copy carries only in-frame clones and drops some. The sample includes 60,000 to 80,000 clones, about 90% of them seen just once. The sample was T cells isolated from PBMCs. The receptors here all came from a human donor in good health.

The chain uses TRBV6-1 and TRBJ2-2, with TRBD1 identical over 9 bases. The germline CDR1 and CDR2 sequences are MNHNS and SASEGT. The ends lost 10 bases at V and 3 bases at J; junction bases unmatched: 6. This CDR3 contains 14 residues. The CDR3 sequence: CATYRGPDTGELFF. The CDR3 DNA follows: TGTGCCACCTACAGGGGGCCTGACACCGGGGAGCTGTTTTTT.

The chain uses TRBV7-6 and TRBJ1-5, with a tentative D call TRBD1 (6 bases). In germline, CDR1 is SGHVS, CDR2 FNYEAQ. CDR3 length equals 16 residues. V lost 5 bases and J 3 bases, leaving 17 bases between the germline ends. The CDR3: CASSATTGRVNQPQHF. CDR3 nucleotide sequence: TGTGCCAGCAGCGCAACGACAGGAAGAGTCAATCAGCCCCAGCATTTT.

The CDR3 sequence is CAGWTSGRGYEQYF. The CDR3 DNA sequence: TGTGCCGGATGGACTAGCGGGAGGGGGTACGAGCAGTACTTC. This sequence joins TRBV6-4 and TRBJ2-7, with 15 bases that match TRBD2. J was trimmed by 4 bases and V by 11 bases; bases with no gene match: 6. The CDR3 is 14 amino acids. Germline CDR1 MRHNA, CDR2 SNTAGT.

The genes are TRBV28 and TRBJ1-2, with D unclear. V was clipped by 2 bases and J by 7 bases, with 8 bases between them. The CDR3 has 12 amino acids. Germline assignment: CDR1 MDHEN and CDR2 SYDVKM. CDR3 sequence: CASSLIRVGYTF. In nucleotides, the CDR3 is TGTGCCAGCAGTTTAATTCGGGTTGGCTACACCTTC.

This clone showed up just once. The chain carries TRBV4-3 and TRBJ1-1, with TRBD1 matching 7 bases. V shed 1 base, J shed 0 bases, and the junction held 5 bases outside the gene matches. The CDR3 runs to 16 residues. CDR1 and CDR2 from the germline V gene are LGHNA and YSLEER. CDR3: CASSQGTGGMNTEAFF. CDR3 DNA: TGCGCCAGCAGCCAAGGGACAGGAGGAATGAACACTGAAGCTTTCTTT.

The chain is built from TRBV9 and TRBJ2-1; 8 bases are shared with TRBD2. Germline V gene lookup returns CDR1 SGDLS and CDR2 YYNGEE. The CDR3 contains 13 residues. V was clipped by 8 bases and J by 6 bases; unmatched bases: 7. CDR3: CASASGSINEQFF. The CDR3 nucleotides read TGTGCCAGTGCAAGCGGGAGCATCAATGAGCAGTTCTTC.

The chain is built from TRBV29-1 and TRBJ2-3; a possible D gene is TRBD1 (5 bases). Germline V gene data show CDR1 as SQVTM and CDR2 as ANQGSEA. Trimming removed 5 bases at V and 2 bases at J, with 11 bases between. The CDR3 runs to 13 residues. CDR3 region: CSVPAGLTDTQYF. For the CDR3, the DNA is TGCAGCGTTCCGGCAGGGCTCACAGATACGCAGTATTTT.

Here the CDR3 DNA reads TGTGCCAGCAGTGAATGGGGACAGGGTTACGAGCAGTACTTC. Amino acids: CASSEWGQGYEQYF. V and J are TRBV2 and TRBJ2-7, with 9 bases aligning to TRBD1. Germline V lookup: CDR1 SNHLY, CDR2 FYNNEI. CDR3 length: 14 residues. After removal of 2 bases from V and 4 bases from J, the junction contained 3 bases not matched to a gene.

The rearrangement uses TRBV11-2 and TRBJ1-4; 12 bases are a match to TRBD1. V lost 0 bases to trimming and J lost 8 bases; unmatched junction nucleotides: 13. This CDR3 has 19 residues. CDR1 SGHAT and CDR2 FQNNGV come from the germline V gene. CDR3: CASSLDARDRGPFGEKLFF. For the CDR3, the DNA is TGTGCCAGCAGCTTAGATGCCCGGGACAGGGGGCCGTTTGGAGAAAAACTGTTTTTT.

The V and J genes are TRBV19 and TRBJ2-7; weak D call: TRBD2 (6 bases). CDR1 and CDR2 (germline): LNHDA, SQIVND (reference sequence). Between the trimmed V and J ends, which lost 6 bases and 7 bases, there was a span of 13 bases. The CDR3 contains 12 residues. CDR3 sequence: CASRTGAGEQYF. The DNA of the CDR3 is TGTGCCAGTAGGACGGGAGCAGGGGAGCAGTACTTC.

The rearrangement joins TRBV7-3 to TRBJ1-2; TRBD1 agrees at 8 bases. V lost 4 bases, J lost 8 bases, and 6 bases stayed unmatched. CDR3 length equals 13 residues. Germline CDR1 reads SGHTA; CDR2 reads FQGTGA. This CDR3 is CASSYGQGEGYTF. As DNA, the CDR3 is TGTGCCAGCAGCTACGGACAGGGCGAGGGCTACACCTTC.

This clone occurred once. This chain joins TRBV29-1 and TRBJ2-7, with D unresolved. The CDR3 is made up of 12 amino acids. Germline CDR1 reads SQVTM; CDR2 reads ANQGSEA. The V gene lost 1 base and the J gene lost 0 bases, with 4 bases spanning the gap. Here the CDR3 reads CSVEVSSYEQYF. The CDR3 nucleotides are TGCAGCGTTGAAGTGAGCTCCTACGAGCAGTACTTC.

This chain joins TRBV30 and TRBJ1-3; TRBD1 matches 7 bases. Losses at the gene ends were 4 bases for V and 2 bases for J; bases not matched to a gene: 2. This CDR3 comprises 13 residues. The germline V gene encodes CDR1 GTSNPN and CDR2 SVGIG (reference sequence). CDR3 coding DNA: TGTGCCTGGACCGGGACAGCTGGAAACACCATATATTTT. Translating it yields CAWTGTAGNTIYF.

The chain couples TRBV2 to TRBJ2-7, with D uncertain. This CDR3 is built from 12 residues. Germline V gives CDR1 SNHLY, CDR2 FYNNEI. V was clipped by 4 bases and J by 2 bases, with 6 bases between them. The CDR3 region is CASSAPAYEQYF. As DNA, the CDR3 is TGTGCCAGCAGTGCCCCAGCCTACGAGCAGTACTTC.

The chain has TRBV18 and TRBJ2-2; 10 bases agree with TRBD1. The CDR3 sequence is 15 residues long. Losses at the gene ends were 4 bases for V and 4 bases for J; bases not matched to a gene: 3. CDR1 and CDR2 from the germline V gene are KGHSH and LQKENI. This CDR3 is CASSRRTGGTGELFF. CDR3 DNA sequence: TGTGCCAGCTCACGTCGGACAGGGGGCACCGGGGAGCTGTTTTTT.

The chain employs TRBV13 and TRBJ2-7; tentative D call: TRBD1 (5 bases). Germline assignment: CDR1 PRHDT and CDR2 FYEKMQ (reference sequence). V was cut by 2 bases and J by 3 bases, with 11 bases left in between. CDR3 length: 14 residues. The CDR3 sequence is CASSLIDSLYEQYF. The CDR3 DNA is TGTGCCAGCAGCTTAATTGACAGTCTCTACGAGCAGTACTTC.

This chain connects TRBV27 to TRBJ2-7; 8 positions match TRBD1. V shed 6 bases, J shed 6 bases, and the junction held 4 bases outside the gene matches. CDR3 length: 12 amino acids. Looked up from germline, CDR1 is MNHEY and CDR2 is SMNVEV (reference sequence). The CDR3 region has the DNA TGTGCCAGCAGCCCGACAGGGGCCGAGCAGTACTTC. Its translation: CASSPTGAEQYF.

The J gene is TRBJ2-2, the V gene TRBV30; 9 nucleotides agree with TRBD2. The germline CDR1 and CDR2 sequences are GTSNPN and SVGIG (reference sequence). V shed 0 bases and J 8 bases; nucleotides not matched to a gene: 7. The CDR3 loop spans 15 amino acids. The CDR3 sequence is CAWSVGVAGEGELFF. The DNA of the CDR3 is TGTGCCTGGAGTGTAGGGGTAGCGGGAGAGGGGGAGCTGTTTTTT.

The chain has TRBV7-8 and TRBJ2-3, with D perhaps matching TRBD2 (6 bases). The CDR3 is 14 residues long. Trimming left V 1 base short and J 6 bases short, with 11 bases between. CDR1 is SGHVS, CDR2 FQNEAQ, per germline. The CDR3, as DNA: TGTGCCAGCAGCTTAGATGGTCGGGAGGATACGCAGTATTTT. Protein: CASSLDGREDTQYF.

This sequence joins TRBV5-6 and TRBJ2-3; D is unclear. The CDR3 covers 16 residues. Deletions cut 0 bases from V and 2 bases from J, with 13 bases between. The germline CDR1 and CDR2 sequences are SGHDT and YYEEEE. CDR3 bases: TGTGCCAGCAGCTTGGAGCTGGGTGAGGACACAGATACGCAGTATTTT. As protein: CASSLELGEDTDTQYF.